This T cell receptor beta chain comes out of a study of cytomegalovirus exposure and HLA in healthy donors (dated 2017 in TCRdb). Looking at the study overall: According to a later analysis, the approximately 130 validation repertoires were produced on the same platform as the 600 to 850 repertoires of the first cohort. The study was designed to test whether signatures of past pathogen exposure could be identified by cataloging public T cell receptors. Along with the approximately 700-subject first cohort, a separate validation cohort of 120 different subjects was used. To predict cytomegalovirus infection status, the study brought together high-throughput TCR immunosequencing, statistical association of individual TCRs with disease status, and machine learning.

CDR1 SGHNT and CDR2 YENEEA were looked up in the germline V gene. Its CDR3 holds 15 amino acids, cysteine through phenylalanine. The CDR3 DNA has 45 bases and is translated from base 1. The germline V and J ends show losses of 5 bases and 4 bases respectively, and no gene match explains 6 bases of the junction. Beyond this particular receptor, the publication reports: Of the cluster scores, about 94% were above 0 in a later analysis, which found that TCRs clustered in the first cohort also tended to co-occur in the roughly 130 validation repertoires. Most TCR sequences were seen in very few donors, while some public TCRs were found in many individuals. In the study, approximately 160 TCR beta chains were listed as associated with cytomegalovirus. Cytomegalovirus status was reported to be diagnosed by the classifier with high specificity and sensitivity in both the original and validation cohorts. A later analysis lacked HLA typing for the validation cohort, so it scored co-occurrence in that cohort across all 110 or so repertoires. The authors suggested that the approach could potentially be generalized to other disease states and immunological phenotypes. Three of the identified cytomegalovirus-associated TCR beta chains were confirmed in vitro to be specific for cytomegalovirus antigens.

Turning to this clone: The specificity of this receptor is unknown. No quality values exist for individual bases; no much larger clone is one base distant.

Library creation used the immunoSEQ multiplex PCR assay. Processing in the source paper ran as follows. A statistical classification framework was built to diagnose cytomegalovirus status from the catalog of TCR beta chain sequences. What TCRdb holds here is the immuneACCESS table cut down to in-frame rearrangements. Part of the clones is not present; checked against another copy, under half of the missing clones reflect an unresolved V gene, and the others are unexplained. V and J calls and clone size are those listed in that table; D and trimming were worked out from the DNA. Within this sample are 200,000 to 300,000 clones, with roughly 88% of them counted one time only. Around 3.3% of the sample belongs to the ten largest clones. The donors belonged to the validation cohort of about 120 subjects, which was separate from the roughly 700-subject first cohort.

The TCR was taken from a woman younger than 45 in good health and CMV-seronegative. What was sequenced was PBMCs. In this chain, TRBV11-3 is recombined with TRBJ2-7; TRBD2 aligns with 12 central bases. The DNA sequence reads TGTGCCAGCAGCCGGGGACTAGCGGGTTTTTACGAGCAGTACTTC. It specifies CASSRGLAGFYEQYF.